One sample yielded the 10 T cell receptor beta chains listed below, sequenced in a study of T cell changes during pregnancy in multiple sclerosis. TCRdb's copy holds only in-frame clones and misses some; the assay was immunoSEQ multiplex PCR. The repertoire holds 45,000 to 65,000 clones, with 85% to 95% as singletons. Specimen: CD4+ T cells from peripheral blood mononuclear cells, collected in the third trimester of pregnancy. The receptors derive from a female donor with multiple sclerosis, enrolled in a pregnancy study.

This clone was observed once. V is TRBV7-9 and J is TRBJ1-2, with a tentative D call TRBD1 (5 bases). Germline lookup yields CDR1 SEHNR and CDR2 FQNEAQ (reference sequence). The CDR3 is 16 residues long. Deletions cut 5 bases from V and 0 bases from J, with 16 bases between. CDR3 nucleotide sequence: TGTGCCAGCAGCAAGGATTCAGGGCTTCCTAACTATGGCTACACCTTC. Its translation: CASSKDSGLPNYGYTF.

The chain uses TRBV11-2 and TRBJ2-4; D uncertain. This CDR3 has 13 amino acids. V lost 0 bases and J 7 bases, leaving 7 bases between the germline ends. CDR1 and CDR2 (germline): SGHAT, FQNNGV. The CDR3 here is CASSLDSRNIQYF. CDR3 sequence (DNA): TGTGCCAGCAGCTTAGACTCCAGGAACATTCAGTACTTC.

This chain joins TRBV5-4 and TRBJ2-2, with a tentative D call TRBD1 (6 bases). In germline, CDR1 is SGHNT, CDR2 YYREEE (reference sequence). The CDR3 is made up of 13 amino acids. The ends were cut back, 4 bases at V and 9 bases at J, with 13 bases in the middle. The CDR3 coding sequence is TGTGCCAGCAGCGAAAAACAGGGCCGGGAGCTGTTTTTT. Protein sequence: CASSEKQGRELFF.

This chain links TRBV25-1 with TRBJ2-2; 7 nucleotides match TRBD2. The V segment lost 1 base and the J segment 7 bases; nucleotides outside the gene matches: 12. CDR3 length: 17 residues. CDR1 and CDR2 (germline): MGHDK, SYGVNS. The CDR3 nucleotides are TGTGCCAGCAGTGAATCGGGACTACCAGGGAGGAGCGGGGAGCTGTTTTTT. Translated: CASSESGLPGRSGELFF. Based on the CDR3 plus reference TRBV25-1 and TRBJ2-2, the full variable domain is EADIYQTPRYLVIGTGKKITLECSQTMGHDKMYWYQQDPGMELHLIHYSYGVNSTEKGDLSSESTVSRIRTEHFPLTLESARPSHTSQYLCASSESGLPGRSGELFFGEGSRLTVL.

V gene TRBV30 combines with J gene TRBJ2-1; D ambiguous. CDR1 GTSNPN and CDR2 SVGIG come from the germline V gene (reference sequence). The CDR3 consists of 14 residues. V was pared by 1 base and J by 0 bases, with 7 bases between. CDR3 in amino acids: CAWSGLGSYNEQFF. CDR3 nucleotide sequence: TGTGCCTGGAGTGGGCTTGGCTCCTACAATGAGCAGTTCTTC.

DNA of the CDR3: TGTGCCAGCAGCCCCGCAGCGGGGACAGATACGCAGTATTTT. Its protein product is CASSPAAGTDTQYF. The V and J genes are TRBV7-3 and TRBJ2-3, with 7 bases lining up with TRBD2. The CDR3 is 14 amino acids. J gave up 3 bases and V 5 bases, and 5 bases lay outside the gene matches. CDR1 and CDR2 (germline): SGHTA, FQGTGA.

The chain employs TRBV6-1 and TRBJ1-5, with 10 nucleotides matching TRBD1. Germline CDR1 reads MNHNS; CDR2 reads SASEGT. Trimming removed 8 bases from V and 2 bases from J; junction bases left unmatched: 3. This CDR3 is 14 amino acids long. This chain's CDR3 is CASGQGGGNQPQHF. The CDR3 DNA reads TGTGCCAGCGGACAGGGGGGGGGCAATCAGCCCCAGCATTTT.

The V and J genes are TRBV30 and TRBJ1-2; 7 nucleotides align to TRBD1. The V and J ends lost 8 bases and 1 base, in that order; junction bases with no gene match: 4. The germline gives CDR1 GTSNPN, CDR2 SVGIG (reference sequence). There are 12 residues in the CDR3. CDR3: CARDSYNYGYTF. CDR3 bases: TGTGCCAGGGACAGCTATAACTATGGCTACACCTTC.

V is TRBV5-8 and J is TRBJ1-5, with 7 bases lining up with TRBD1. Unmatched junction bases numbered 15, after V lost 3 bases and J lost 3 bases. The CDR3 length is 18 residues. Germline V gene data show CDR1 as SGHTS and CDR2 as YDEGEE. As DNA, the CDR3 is TGTGCCAGCAGCTGGGGGCAGAGAAGGACAGGCCTCAATCAGCCCCAGCATTTT. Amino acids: CASSWGQRRTGLNQPQHF.

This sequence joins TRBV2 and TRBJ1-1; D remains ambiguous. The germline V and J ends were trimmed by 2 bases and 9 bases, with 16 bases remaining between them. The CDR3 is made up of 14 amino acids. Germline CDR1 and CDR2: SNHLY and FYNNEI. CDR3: CASSETPGFDKAFF. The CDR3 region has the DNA TGTGCCAGCAGTGAAACGCCGGGGTTCGATAAAGCTTTCTTT.